Each of the 15 T cell receptor beta chains below was sequenced from the same sample in a study of control samples from healthy donors and cancer patients. TCRdb keeps only in-frame clones here, not all; method: immunoSEQ multiplex PCR. The sample lists about 180,000 clones, around 90% occurring once. Sequenced: blood. The receptors originated from a woman between 50 and 59 years old in good health.

The rearrangement uses TRBV5-1 and TRBJ1-5; possibly TRBD1 for D (6 bases). V was trimmed by 0 bases and J by 1 base, leaving 8 bases between them. Germline V lookup: CDR1 SGHRS, CDR2 YFSETQ. The CDR3 has 15 residues. For the CDR3, the DNA is TGCGCCAGCAGCTTGGCAGGGGCCAGCAATCAGCCCCAGCATTTT. Protein sequence: CASSLAGASNQPQHF.

V is TRBV3-1 (or the pseudogene TRBV3-2) and J is TRBJ2-5, with 7 bases fitting TRBD1. Germline assignment: CDR1 LGHDT and CDR2 YNNKEL (reference sequence). After removal of 5 bases from V and 5 bases from J, the junction contained 8 bases not matched to a gene. CDR3 length: 14 amino acids. CDR3 bases: TGTGCCAGCAGCAACTCCGGGACAGAGGAGACCCAGTACTTC. Encoded protein: CASSNSGTEETQYF.

This clone was counted once. The rearrangement links TRBV28 to TRBJ1-2, with D unclear. V was shortened by 5 bases and J by 0 bases, with 19 bases between the two germline ends. Germline lookup yields CDR1 MDHEN and CDR2 SYDVKM. CDR3 length: 17 amino acids. The CDR3 nucleotides read TGTGCCAGCAGTCCCCGAATAGCCCAGCGATCTAACTATGGCTACACCTTC. Its translation is CASSPRIAQRSNYGYTF.

The gene calls are TRBV5-4 and TRBJ1-4, with 8 nucleotides matching TRBD1. This CDR3 is built from 15 residues. The germline gives CDR1 SGHNT, CDR2 YYREEE (reference sequence). V trimming: 0 bases; J trimming: 4 bases; junction bases outside the gene matches: 2. This chain's CDR3 is CASSLGTGLNEKLFF. CDR3 DNA sequence: TGTGCCAGCAGCTTGGGGACAGGGCTTAATGAAAAACTGTTTTTT.

V is TRBV27 and J is TRBJ1-6; TRBD1 might be the D (5 bases). Germline CDR1 and CDR2: MNHEY and SMNVEV (reference sequence). The CDR3 has 14 residues. Trimming left V 10 bases short and J 7 bases short, with 17 bases between. This CDR3 is CATMGGGWNSPLHF. The CDR3 DNA is TGTGCCACCATGGGCGGGGGGTGGAATTCACCCCTCCACTTT.

The CDR3 nucleotides are TGTGCCACCAGCAGAGATCGGGACAGGTCCTACAATGAGCAGTTCTTC. Its translation: CATSRDRDRSYNEQFF. J is TRBJ2-1 and V is TRBV15; 8 nucleotides line up with TRBD1. The junction had 2 bases not matched to a gene; V was cut back by 0 bases and J by 1 base. This CDR3 has 16 residues. In germline, CDR1 is LNHNV, CDR2 YYDKDF (reference sequence).

The chain employs TRBV6-1 and TRBJ1-1, with D possibly TRBD1 on 5 matching bases. The CDR3 covers 14 residues. From germline, CDR1 is MNHNS and CDR2 SASEGT. Trimming cost V 3 bases and J 6 bases, with 14 bases left between them. This CDR3 reads CASSDHRRGAEAFF. The CDR3 DNA reads TGTGCCAGCAGTGATCACCGCCGGGGGGCTGAAGCTTTCTTT.

The chain has TRBV5-4 and TRBJ1-1; a weak D match, TRBD1 (6 bases). V was pared by 1 base and J by 11 bases, with 12 bases between. This CDR3 has 12 amino acids. The germline V gene has CDR1 SGHNT and CDR2 YYREEE (reference sequence). CDR3 residues: CASSLNRENAFF. The CDR3 region has the DNA TGTGCCAGCAGCTTGAACAGGGAGAATGCTTTCTTT.

The chain links TRBV18 to TRBJ1-1; D remains ambiguous. The CDR3 length is 14 residues. From germline, CDR1 is KGHSH and CDR2 LQKENI. The ends were cut back, 0 bases at V and 8 bases at J, with 13 bases in the middle. In DNA form, the CDR3 reads TGTGCCAGCTCACCACCTTCAGGACCCCTCGAAGCTTTCTTT. Encoded protein: CASSPPSGPLEAFF.

The chain joins TRBV7-2 to TRBJ1-4; 8 nucleotides agree with TRBD1. With V trimmed by 9 bases and J by 7 bases, 13 bases remained unmatched. CDR3 size: 15 residues. Germline V gene data show CDR1 as SGHTA and CDR2 as FQGNSA. The CDR3 nucleotides read TGTGCCAGTTATCAGGGGGCACCTGTGGGTGAAAAACTGTTTTTT. Translating it yields CASYQGAPVGEKLFF.

V usage is TRBV24-1 and J usage is TRBJ1-2; 8 nucleotides match TRBD1. Germline CDR1 is KGHDR and CDR2 is SFDVKD. The junction had 5 bases not matched to a gene; V was cut back by 1 base and J by 5 bases. The CDR3 extends over 15 amino acids. CDR3 sequence: CATSDFTTGGYGYTF. In nucleotides, the CDR3 is TGTGCCACCAGTGATTTCACCACAGGGGGGTATGGCTACACCTTC.

The CDR3 nucleotides read TGCGCCAGCAGCTTCGCTATGAACACTGAAGCTTTCTTT. This sequence encodes CASSFAMNTEAFF. The gene calls are TRBV5-1 and TRBJ1-1; D ambiguous. Trimming removed 2 bases from V and 0 bases from J, with 5 bases in between. The CDR3 consists of 13 residues. Per the germline V gene, CDR1 is SGHRS and CDR2 is YFSETQ.

J is TRBJ2-2 and V is TRBV30; D gene unclear. Germline V gene lookup returns CDR1 GTSNPN and CDR2 SVGIG (reference sequence). Trimming removed 2 bases from V and 2 bases from J, with 9 bases in between. The CDR3 extends over 14 amino acids. This CDR3 is CAWSFSRNTGELFF. The CDR3 nucleotides read TGTGCCTGGAGTTTCAGTCGAAACACCGGGGAGCTGTTTTTT.

The rearrangement links TRBV5-1 to TRBJ2-1; 9 bases fit TRBD2. The V and J ends lost 0 bases and 9 bases, in that order; junction bases with no gene match: 7. The germline CDR1 and CDR2 sequences are SGHRS and YFSETQ. This CDR3 has 15 residues. The chain's CDR3 is CASSLEGGRAREQFF. As DNA, the CDR3 is TGCGCCAGCAGCTTGGAAGGCGGGAGGGCCCGTGAGCAGTTCTTC.

The chain couples TRBV29-1 to TRBJ1-2; 11 nucleotides line up with TRBD1. Germline values: CDR1 SQVTM, CDR2 ANQGSEA. The CDR3 is 14 residues long. Trimming cost V 3 bases and J 8 bases; bases outside gene matches: 8. DNA for the CDR3: TGCAGCGTTGACGTTGGACAGGGGGCGGAAGGCTACACCTTC. Amino acid sequence: CSVDVGQGAEGYTF.